This TCR beta chain was sequenced for a study of cytomegalovirus exposure and HLA in healthy donors. Study-level results: Among TCR beta chains, those listed as cytomegalovirus-associated numbered about 150.

Assay used: immunoSEQ multiplex PCR; TCRdb lists only in-frame clones, some missing. The table has some 240,000 clones, 86% seen once. As for this clone: Its antigen is not identified.

V shed 7 bases and J shed 2 bases, with 11 bases lying between them. The CDR3 runs to 13 residues. Per germline, CDR1 SGHAT and CDR2 FQNNGV. Sequences were obtained from PBMCs. V is TRBV11-2 and J is TRBJ1-1; a possible D gene is TRBD1 (6 bases). The receptor was isolated from a woman under 40 in good health and CMV-seropositive. As DNA, the CDR3 is TGTGCCAGCAACTACAGGGTTAACACTGAAGCTTTCTTT. Its translation is CASNYRVNTEAFF.